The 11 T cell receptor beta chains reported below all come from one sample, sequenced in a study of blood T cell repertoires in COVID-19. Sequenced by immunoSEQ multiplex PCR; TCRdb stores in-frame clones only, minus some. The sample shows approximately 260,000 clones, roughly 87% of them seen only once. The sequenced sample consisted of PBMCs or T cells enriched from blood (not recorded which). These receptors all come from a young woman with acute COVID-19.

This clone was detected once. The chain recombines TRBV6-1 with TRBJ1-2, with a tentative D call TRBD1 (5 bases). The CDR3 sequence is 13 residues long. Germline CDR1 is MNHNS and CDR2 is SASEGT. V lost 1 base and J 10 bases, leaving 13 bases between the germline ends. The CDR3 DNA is TGTGCCAGCAGTGAAGACTGGGGCGATCTCTACACCTTC. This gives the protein CASSEDWGDLYTF.

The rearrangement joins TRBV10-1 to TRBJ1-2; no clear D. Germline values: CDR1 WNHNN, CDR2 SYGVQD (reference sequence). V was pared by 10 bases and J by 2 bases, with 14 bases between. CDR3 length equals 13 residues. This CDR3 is CATSTRPNYGYTF. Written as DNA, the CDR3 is TGCGCCACCTCGACAAGACCAAACTATGGCTACACCTTC.

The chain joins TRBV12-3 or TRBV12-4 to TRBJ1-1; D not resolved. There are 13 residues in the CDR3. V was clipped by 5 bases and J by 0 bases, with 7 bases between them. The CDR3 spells CASSAEMNTEAFF. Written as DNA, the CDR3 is TGTGCCAGCAGTGCTGAGATGAACACTGAAGCTTTCTTT.

The CDR3 loop reads CASSQDPRGSIHEQYF. In nucleotides, the CDR3 is TGTGCCAGCAGCCAAGACCCGAGGGGGTCCATACACGAGCAGTACTTC. The chain has TRBV3-1 (or the pseudogene TRBV3-2) and TRBJ2-7; D might be TRBD1 (6 bases). Germline CDR1 reads LGHDT; CDR2 reads YNNKEL (reference sequence). Trimming took 0 bases from V and 5 from J, leaving 17 bases between them. The CDR3 spans 16 residues.

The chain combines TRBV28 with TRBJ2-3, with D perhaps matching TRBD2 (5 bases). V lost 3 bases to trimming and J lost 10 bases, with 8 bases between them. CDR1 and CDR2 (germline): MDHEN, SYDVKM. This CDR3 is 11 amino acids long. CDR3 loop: CASSLTGSQYF. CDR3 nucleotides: TGTGCCAGCAGTTTGACGGGATCGCAGTATTTT.

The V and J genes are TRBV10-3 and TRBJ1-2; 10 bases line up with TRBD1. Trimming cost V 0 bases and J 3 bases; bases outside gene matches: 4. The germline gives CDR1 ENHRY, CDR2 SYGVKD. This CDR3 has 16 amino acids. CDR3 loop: CAISESGTGVYYGYTF. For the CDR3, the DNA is TGTGCCATCAGTGAGTCGGGGACAGGGGTTTACTATGGCTACACCTTC.

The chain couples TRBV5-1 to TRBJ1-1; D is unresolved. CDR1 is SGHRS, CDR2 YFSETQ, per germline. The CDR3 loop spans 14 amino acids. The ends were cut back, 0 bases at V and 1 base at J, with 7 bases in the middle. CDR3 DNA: TGCGCCAGCAGCTTGGAGGCTAGGAACACTGAAGCTTTCTTT. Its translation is CASSLEARNTEAFF. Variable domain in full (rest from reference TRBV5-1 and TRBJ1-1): KAGVTQTPRYLIKTRGQQVTLSCSPISGHRSVSWYQQTPGQGLQFLFEYFSETQRNKGNFPGRFSGRQFSNSRSEMNVSTLELGDSALYLCASSLEARNTEAFFGQGTRLTVV.

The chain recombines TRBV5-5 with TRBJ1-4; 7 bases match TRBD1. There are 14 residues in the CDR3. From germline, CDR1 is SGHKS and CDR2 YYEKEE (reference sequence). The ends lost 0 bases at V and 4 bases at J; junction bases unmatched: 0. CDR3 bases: TGTGCCAGCAGCTTGGACAGGGGTAATGAAAAACTGTTTTTT. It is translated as CASSLDRGNEKLFF.

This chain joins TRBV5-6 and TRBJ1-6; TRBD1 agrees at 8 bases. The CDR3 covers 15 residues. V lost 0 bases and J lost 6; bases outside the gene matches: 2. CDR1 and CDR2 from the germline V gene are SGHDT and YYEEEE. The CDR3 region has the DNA TGTGCCAGCAGCTTGGACGACAGGGGTAATTCACCCCTCCACTTT. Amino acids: CASSLDDRGNSPLHF.

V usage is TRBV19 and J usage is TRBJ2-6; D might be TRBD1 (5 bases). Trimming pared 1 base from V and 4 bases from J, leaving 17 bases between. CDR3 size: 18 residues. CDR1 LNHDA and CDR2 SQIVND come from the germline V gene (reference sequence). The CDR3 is CASSIASSGFPGANVLTF. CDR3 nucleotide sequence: TGTGCCAGTAGTATAGCCTCCTCAGGGTTCCCAGGGGCCAACGTCCTGACTTTC. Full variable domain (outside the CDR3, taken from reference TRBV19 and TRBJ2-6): DGGITQSPKYLFRKEGQNVTLSCEQNLNHDAMYWYRQDPGQGLRLIYYSQIVNDFQKGDIAEGYSVSREKKESFPLTVTSAQKNPTAFYLCASSIASSGFPGANVLTFGAGSRLTVL.

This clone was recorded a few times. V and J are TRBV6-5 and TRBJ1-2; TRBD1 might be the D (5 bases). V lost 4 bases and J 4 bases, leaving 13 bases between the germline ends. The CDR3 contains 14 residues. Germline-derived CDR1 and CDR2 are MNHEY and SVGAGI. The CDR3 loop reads CASSFQGGSYGYTF. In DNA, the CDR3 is TGTGCCAGCAGTTTCCAGGGCGGCAGCTATGGCTACACCTTC.